A selection of T cell receptor beta chains follows, all from one sample in a study of cytomegalovirus exposure and HLA in healthy donors. Method: immunoSEQ multiplex PCR; TCRdb's copy keeps in-frame clones and lacks some. This sample's table reports more than 95,000 clones. Source material: PBMCs. These receptor sequences come from a middle-aged man in good health and CMV-seronegative. The CDR3 runs from the conserved cysteine through the conserved F or W.

j_call: TRBJ1-1; v_call: TRBV6-5; cdr3_aa: CASSYGGATEAFF
j_call: TRBJ1-5; v_call: TRBV7-2; cdr3_aa: CASSLDNNQPQHF
j_call: TRBJ2-7; v_call: TRBV7-2; cdr3_aa: CASSPRQGAYEQYF
j_call: TRBJ2-1; v_call: TRBV2; cdr3_aa: CASRNSYEQFF
j_call: TRBJ2-7; v_call: TRBV5-1; cdr3_aa: CASRDGTEYEQYF
j_call: TRBJ1-2; v_call: TRBV7-2; cdr3_aa: CASSLGPAPGSYTF
j_call: TRBJ1-2; v_call: TRBV30; cdr3_aa: CAWRTPGDSNYSYTF
j_call: TRBJ2-6; v_call: TRBV28; cdr3_aa: CASSAGGGGANVLTF
j_call: TRBJ2-1; v_call: TRBV14; cdr3_aa: CASSHASGLSYNEQFF
j_call: TRBJ2-1; v_call: TRBV5-1; cdr3_aa: CASSLRLASYNEQFF
j_call: TRBJ1-1; v_call: TRBV27; cdr3_aa: CASSPRGGGAPGEAFF
j_call: TRBJ2-1; v_call: TRBV4-3; cdr3_aa: CASSTGDTGYNEQFF
j_call: TRBJ1-1; v_call: TRBV5-6; cdr3_aa: CASSLYRLARYEAFF
j_call: TRBJ1-1; v_call: TRBV6-5; cdr3_aa: CASSYNRRNTEAFF
j_call: TRBJ1-6; v_call: TRBV27; cdr3_aa: CVSSLRGSPLHF
j_call: TRBJ2-5; v_call: TRBV5-1; cdr3_aa: CASSPDRGETQYF
j_call: TRBJ2-3; v_call: TRBV5-1; cdr3_aa: CASSPAPGGARTDTQYF
j_call: TRBJ2-3; v_call: TRBV19; cdr3_aa: CASSNLAGMIDTQYF
j_call: .; v_call: TRBV7-9; cdr3_aa: CASSFGEVSYEQYF
j_call: TRBJ1-1; v_call: TRBV6-4; cdr3_aa: CASRPSGEGTEAFF
j_call: TRBJ2-5; v_call: TRBV19; cdr3_aa: CASNFSGKVETQYF
j_call: TRBJ1-1; v_call: TRBV5-6; cdr3_aa: CASSLAGTGYTEAFF
j_call: TRBJ1-3; v_call: TRBV11-2; cdr3_aa: CASSAPTGSGNTIYF
j_call: TRBJ2-5; v_call: TRBV5-5; cdr3_aa: CASRPTSGQETQYF
j_call: TRBJ2-3; v_call: TRBV7-9; cdr3_aa: CASSPTWTSSLDTQYF
j_call: TRBJ1-2; v_call: TRBV7-9; cdr3_aa: CASSHGPTGHYGYTF
j_call: TRBJ1-4; v_call: TRBV27; cdr3_aa: CASSPTAGGATNEKLFF
j_call: TRBJ2-3; v_call: TRBV7-9; cdr3_aa: CASKGGRTDTQYF
j_call: TRBJ1-6; v_call: TRBV19; cdr3_aa: CASSEGQPYNSPLHF
j_call: TRBJ1-2; v_call: TRBV28; cdr3_aa: CASSPNIGGRGYTF
j_call: TRBJ2-1; v_call: TRBV4-1; cdr3_aa: CASSQWTDSYNEQFF
j_call: TRBJ2-7; v_call: TRBV7-2; cdr3_aa: CASSLAGNSYEQYF
j_call: TRBJ1-1; v_call: TRBV7-9; cdr3_aa: CAGGGSGDTEAFF
j_call: TRBJ1-2; v_call: TRBV6-4; cdr3_aa: CASSAGTGPYGYTF
j_call: TRBJ2-7; v_call: TRBV6-5; cdr3_aa: CASSYGQGGEQYF
j_call: TRBJ1-6; v_call: TRBV5-8; cdr3_aa: CASSFSSLGVGYNSPLHF
j_call: TRBJ2-1; v_call: TRBV7-9; cdr3_aa: CASSPRPVTGNEQFF
j_call: TRBJ1-1; v_call: TRBV30; cdr3_aa: CAWSYPTSFF
j_call: TRBJ2-3; v_call: TRBV13; cdr3_aa: CASSLAGRTSGGYTDTQYF
j_call: TRBJ1-1; v_call: TRBV4-1; cdr3_aa: CASSQEVQGGEAFF
j_call: TRBJ1-2; v_call: TRBV30; cdr3_aa: CAWSLTGMGEGYTF
j_call: TRBJ2-7; v_call: TRBV11-2; cdr3_aa: CASSPGGRYEQYF